This T cell receptor beta chain originates from a study of control samples from healthy donors and cancer patients. Assay used: immunoSEQ multiplex PCR; TCRdb lists only in-frame clones, some missing. The sample consists of some 120,000 clones, approximately 89% of them appearing once. The germline CDR1 and CDR2 sequences are LGHNA and YNFKEQ. Trimming removed 2 bases at V and 6 bases at J, with 20 bases between. This CDR3 spans 17 amino acids. The chain links TRBV4-2 to TRBJ2-1, with a possible D match to TRBD1 (6 bases). The clonotype originates from a young woman in good health. Specimen: blood. The CDR3, as DNA: TGTGCCAGCAGCCAACTGACAGGTCAAGGGTTCGGCAATGAGCAGTTCTTC. It is translated as CASSQLTGQGFGNEQFF.